This TCR beta chain derives from a study of naive and memory T cell subsets. The CDR3 spans 15 residues. The V and J ends lost 2 bases and 1 base respectively, with 9 bases between them. CDR1 SGHVS and CDR2 FNYEAQ come from the germline V gene. Study-wide results and limits: Tuberculin site TCR excess was interpreted as type IV hypersensitivity infiltration. Reportedly, tuberculin skin test sites gave far more TCRs than other biopsies.

This sample's treatment: skin biopsy from PPD injection site in Mantoux-positive individual. The library had UMIs added by 3' ligation of an oligonucleotide to TCR cDNA. Biopsied sites were PPD injections in people with a positive Mantoux test. This clonotype was recorded many times. Antigen unknown. Ligated cDNA underwent four rounds of PCR with nested alpha and beta constant region primers and SP2. Each CDR3 protein is one row after TCRdb ran MiXCR on the UMI-ligation and nested PCR reads. The sample holds about 37,000 distinct CDR3 sequences; about 10% are singletons and the top ten take about 4%. The TCR originated in an adult in good health. The sequences come from skin, collected from a tuberculin skin test site. The chain links TRBV7-6 to TRBJ2-4, with D uncertain. CDR3 in amino acids: CASSLSSGAKNIQYF. The CDR3 coding sequence is TGTGCCAGCAGCTTAAGCTCGGGCGCCAAAAACATTCAGTACTTC.